The 30 T cell receptor beta chains below come from one sample, sequenced in a study of T cell responses to AZD1222 COVID-19 vaccine. Profiled with immunoSEQ multiplex PCR; TCRdb holds only in-frame clones, not every one. The table includes under 150,000 clones, around 88% detected once. Sample: peripheral blood, taken on day 0 of AZD1222 vaccination. The receptors derive from an adult in good health.

The J gene is TRBJ1-4, the V gene TRBV7-2, with D unresolved. The germline gives CDR1 SGHTA, CDR2 FQGNSA. V lost 5 bases to trimming and J lost 8 bases, with 9 bases between them. The CDR3 has 12 amino acids. CDR3 in amino acids: CASSLGREKLFF. For the CDR3, the DNA is TGTGCCAGCAGCCTCGGCCGGGAAAAACTGTTTTTT. Full variable domain (outside the CDR3, taken from reference TRBV7-2 and TRBJ1-4): GAGVSQSPSNKVTEKGKDVELRCDPISGHTALYWYRQSLGQGLEFLIYFQGNSAPDKSGLPSDRFSAERTGGSVSTLTIQRTQQEDSAVYLCASSLGREKLFFGSGTQLSVL.

The chain combines TRBV21-1 with TRBJ2-3; the table's D call, TRBD2, was not checked against the DNA. TRBV21-1 is termed a pseudogene. This CDR3 region has 17 residues. CDR3: CASSKAISDVSTDTQYF. CDR3 sequence (DNA): TGTGCCAGCAGCAAAGCAATTAGCGACGTTAGCACAGATACGCAGTATTTT.

This rearrangement joins TRBV3-1 (or the pseudogene TRBV3-2) to TRBJ1-3; D is unresolved. V lost 4 bases, J lost 4 bases, and 11 bases lay in between. The germline V gene has CDR1 LGHDT and CDR2 YNNKEL (reference sequence). This CDR3 is 14 amino acids long. CDR3 bases: TGTGCCAGCAGCCCCCGGTCTCCAGGAAACACCATATATTTT. It translates to CASSPRSPGNTIYF.

The CDR3: CASSAGPSSSYEQYF. The DNA for the CDR3 is TGTGCCAGCAGCGCGGGCCCCTCCAGCTCCTACGAGCAGTACTTC. V and J are TRBV5-6 and TRBJ2-7; TRBD2 is a possible D gene (5 bases). The CDR3 has 15 residues. The germline V gene has CDR1 SGHDT and CDR2 YYEEEE. V lost 4 bases, J lost 0 bases, and 14 bases lay in between.

The chain couples TRBV3-1 (or the pseudogene TRBV3-2) to TRBJ2-5; TRBD1 agrees at 8 bases. The CDR3 is made up of 15 amino acids. J gave up 2 bases and V 4 bases, and 6 bases lay outside the gene matches. Germline V CDR1 and CDR2: LGHDT, YNNKEL (reference sequence). The CDR3 here is CASSPYRGRQETQYF. CDR3 sequence (DNA): TGTGCCAGCAGCCCCTACAGGGGGAGGCAAGAGACCCAGTACTTC.

V is TRBV7-9 and J is TRBJ1-5; no clear D gene. The V end lost 0 bases, the J end lost 3 bases, and 0 bases lay between the germline ends. CDR3 length: 12 amino acids. CDR1 SEHNR and CDR2 FQNEAQ come from the germline V gene (reference sequence). Here the CDR3 reads CASSLANQPQHF. For the CDR3, the DNA is TGTGCCAGCAGCTTAGCCAATCAGCCCCAGCATTTT. The variable domain in full, with the rest retrieved from reference TRBV7-9 and TRBJ1-5, is DTGVSQNPRHKITKRGQNVTFRCDPISEHNRLYWYRQTLGQGPEFLTYFQNEAQLEKSRLLSDRFSAERPKGSFSTLEIQRTEQGDSAMYLCASSLANQPQHFGDGTRLSIL.

This rearrangement joins TRBV3-1 (or the pseudogene TRBV3-2) to TRBJ1-1; TRBD1 is a possible D gene (6 bases). The CDR3 runs 14 residues. Germline-derived CDR1 and CDR2 are LGHDT and YNNKEL (reference sequence). V gave up 7 bases and J gave up 0 bases, with 12 bases separating them. CDR3 region: CASNRGGMNTEAFF. Here the CDR3 DNA reads TGTGCCAGCAACCGAGGGGGGATGAACACTGAAGCTTTCTTT.

The rearrangement uses TRBV24-1 and TRBJ2-7, with D perhaps TRBD1 or TRBD2 (5 bases each). Trimming shortened V by 2 bases and J by 5 bases, and 12 bases separated the two germline ends. The germline V gene has CDR1 KGHDR and CDR2 SFDVKD. The CDR3 has 14 amino acids. This chain's CDR3 is CATSDSGRLNEQYF. Written as DNA, the CDR3 is TGTGCCACCAGTGATTCGGGACGATTAAACGAGCAGTACTTC.

The chain is built from TRBV19 and TRBJ2-2; tentatively, D is TRBD1 or TRBD2 (6 bases each). This CDR3 spans 13 amino acids. Germline V gives CDR1 LNHDA, CDR2 SQIVND (reference sequence). V was trimmed by 3 bases and J by 6 bases, leaving 8 bases between them. CDR3 nucleotides: TGTGCCAGTAGTATTCGGGGGCCCGGGGAGCTGTTTTTT. This sequence encodes CASSIRGPGELFF.

The gene calls are TRBV3-1 (or the pseudogene TRBV3-2) and TRBJ1-3; D unclear. Between the trimmed V and J ends, which lost 4 bases and 4 bases, there was a span of 8 bases. Germline V gene sequence: CDR1 LGHDT, CDR2 YNNKEL (reference sequence). CDR3 size: 13 residues. This CDR3 reads CASSRIAGNTIYF. In DNA form, the CDR3 reads TGTGCCAGCAGCCGTATAGCGGGAAACACCATATATTTT.

The gene calls are TRBV6-2 or TRBV6-3 and TRBJ2-1; D may match TRBD1 or TRBD2 (5 bases each). Per the germline V gene, CDR1 is MNHEY and CDR2 is SVGEGT. The CDR3 is 14 amino acids. Trimming took off 2 bases at V and 5 bases at J, with 10 bases between the two ends. CDR3 bases: TGTGCCAGCAGTTACGGGACGGTCAACAATGAGCAGTTCTTC. This sequence encodes CASSYGTVNNEQFF.

The chain is built from TRBV6-2 or TRBV6-3 and TRBJ2-7; D ambiguous. Germline CDR1 reads MNHEY; CDR2 reads SVGEGT. V was trimmed by 4 bases and J by 3 bases, leaving 10 bases between them. This CDR3 contains 13 residues. CDR3 protein: CASSFTTYYEQYF. CDR3 DNA sequence: TGTGCCAGCAGTTTCACGACGTACTACGAGCAGTACTTC.

This rearrangement joins TRBV2 to TRBJ1-2, with TRBD1 as a possible D gene (6 bases). Germline CDR1 and CDR2: SNHLY and FYNNEI. The CDR3 covers 12 residues. V was shortened by 11 bases and J by 4 bases, with 14 bases between the two germline ends. The chain's CDR3 is CADSGAGYGYTF. The CDR3 nucleotides read TGTGCCGACTCAGGGGCGGGCTATGGCTACACCTTC.

This sequence joins TRBV6-2 or TRBV6-3 and TRBJ1-2; D unclear. V dropped 1 base and J dropped 7 bases, with 13 bases sitting between them. The CDR3 runs to 14 residues. Germline-derived CDR1 and CDR2 are MNHEY and SVGEGT. This CDR3 is CASSYFWTAGGYTF. The CDR3 DNA reads TGTGCCAGCAGTTACTTCTGGACGGCGGGTGGCTACACCTTC.

The chain employs TRBV3-1 (or the pseudogene TRBV3-2) and TRBJ2-7, with 7 bases matching TRBD1. The CDR3 totals 13 residues. Germline loops: CDR1 LGHDT, CDR2 YNNKEL (reference sequence). With V trimmed by 3 bases and J by 6 bases, 5 bases remained unmatched. Here the CDR3 reads CASSHRQGPEQYF. CDR3 coding DNA: TGTGCCAGCAGCCACCGACAGGGCCCCGAGCAGTACTTC.

The chain recombines TRBV2 with TRBJ2-1; D perhaps matches TRBD1 (5 bases). Trimming took off 9 bases at V and 5 bases at J, with 8 bases between the two ends. Germline V CDR1 and CDR2: SNHLY, FYNNEI. This CDR3 has 11 residues. In DNA, the CDR3 is TGTGCCAGGACAGCAGACAATGAGCAGTTCTTC. It encodes CARTADNEQFF.

The chain employs TRBV18 and TRBJ2-7; D might be TRBD1 or TRBD2, each matching 5 bases. This CDR3 has 15 residues. V lost 6 bases to trimming and J lost 12 bases, with 27 bases between them. Germline V lookup: CDR1 KGHSH, CDR2 LQKENI. The chain's CDR3 is CASSPEGVRGESPYF. Written as DNA, the CDR3 is TGTGCCAGCTCTCCTGAGGGTGTGAGGGGAGAGAGTCCGTACTTC.

This clone occurred once. The chain carries TRBV19 and TRBJ2-1; a weak D match, TRBD2 (6 bases). The CDR3 totals 15 residues. Between the trimmed V and J ends, which lost 3 bases and 7 bases, there was a span of 16 bases. Per germline, CDR1 LNHDA and CDR2 SQIVND (reference sequence). CDR3 loop: CASSIDPGLRNEQFF. CDR3 coding DNA: TGTGCCAGTAGTATCGACCCGGGACTCCGGAATGAGCAGTTCTTC.

This rearrangement joins TRBV5-4 to TRBJ2-5; weak D call: TRBD1 (7 bases). The CDR3 covers 15 residues. The germline V gene has CDR1 SGHNT and CDR2 YYREEE (reference sequence). V was cut by 1 base and J by 5 bases, with 15 bases left in between. The CDR3 nucleotides read TGTGCCAGCAGCTTGAGCAGGGGGGAGAAGGAGACCCAGTACTTC. Translating it yields CASSLSRGEKETQYF.

V is TRBV18 and J is TRBJ2-1; 11 nucleotides line up with TRBD2. The V segment lost 5 bases and the J segment 6 bases; nucleotides outside the gene matches: 6. The CDR3 sequence is 15 residues long. Germline CDR1 KGHSH, CDR2 LQKENI. CDR3 sequence: CASSTGTSGPNEQFF. CDR3 DNA sequence: TGTGCCAGCTCAACCGGGACTAGCGGACCCAATGAGCAGTTCTTC.

This chain links TRBV5-5 with TRBJ1-5; the D gene is possibly TRBD1 (6 bases). Trimming cost V 4 bases and J 1 base, with 12 bases left between them. The CDR3 runs 15 residues. The V gene's germline CDR1 is SGHKS and CDR2 YYEKEE (reference sequence). In nucleotides, the CDR3 is TGTGCCAGCAGCCGACAGGACGGCAGCAATCAGCCCCAGCATTTT. Its translation: CASSRQDGSNQPQHF.

CDR3 protein: CASTASGFMNTEAFF. The CDR3 DNA reads as TGTGCCAGCACCGCGTCGGGATTCATGAACACTGAAGCTTTCTTT. V is TRBV6-5 and J is TRBJ1-1, with no clear D. V shed 7 bases and J shed 0 bases, with 15 bases lying between them. The CDR3 has 15 residues. Germline CDR1 is MNHEY and CDR2 is SVGAGI.

The rearrangement uses TRBV30 and TRBJ1-3; D is uncertain. The length of the CDR3 is 12 residues. Per germline, CDR1 GTSNPN and CDR2 SVGIG (reference sequence). V was shortened by 4 bases and J by 8 bases, with 12 bases between the two germline ends. The CDR3 here is CAWTGSGDTIYF. In DNA form, the CDR3 reads TGTGCCTGGACGGGCTCCGGGGACACCATATATTTT.

This clone was found a few times. CDR3 region: CASSTGAQYEQYF. As DNA, the CDR3 is TGTGCCAGCAGTACAGGGGCCCAGTACGAGCAGTACTTC. The rearrangement links TRBV2 to TRBJ2-7; TRBD1 aligns across 7 bases. V shed 5 bases, J shed 4 bases, and the junction held 5 bases outside the gene matches. This CDR3 contains 13 residues. CDR1 SNHLY and CDR2 FYNNEI come from the germline V gene.

This chain joins TRBV7-2 and TRBJ2-2; 8 bases agree with TRBD2. CDR1 and CDR2 (germline): SGHTA, FQGNSA. The ends lost 2 bases at V and 5 bases at J; junction bases unmatched: 13. This CDR3 region has 18 residues. CDR3 region: CASSLWAAGASRTGELFF. CDR3 nucleotides: TGTGCCAGCAGCTTATGGGCAGCGGGGGCCTCACGTACCGGGGAGCTGTTTTTT.

The sample holds a few counts of this clone. In DNA form, the CDR3 reads TGTGCCAGCAGTTTACGGGGACATTCGGTCATCTACGAGCAGTACTTC. This codes for CASSLRGHSVIYEQYF. The genes are TRBV27 and TRBJ2-7; tentatively, D is TRBD1 (6 bases). Germline V gives CDR1 MNHEY, CDR2 SMNVEV (reference sequence). The CDR3 length is 16 residues. V was pared by 2 bases and J by 3 bases, with 17 bases between.

This chain joins TRBV3-1 (or the pseudogene TRBV3-2) and TRBJ1-5, with D perhaps matching TRBD1 (5 bases). Germline V gene data show CDR1 as LGHDT and CDR2 as YNNKEL (reference sequence). CDR3 size: 14 residues. V lost 3 bases to trimming and J lost 4 bases, with 10 bases between them. CDR3 loop: CASSQVRGNQPQHF. CDR3 DNA: TGTGCCAGCAGCCAGGTTAGGGGAAATCAGCCCCAGCATTTT.

This clone was seen only once. The rearrangement joins TRBV29-1 to TRBJ1-3; D is unresolved. Trimming shortened V by 4 bases and J by 0 bases, and 13 bases separated the two germline ends. The CDR3 is 15 amino acids. In germline, CDR1 is SQVTM, CDR2 ANQGSEA. The CDR3 sequence is CSVVGTINSGNTIYF. The CDR3 DNA is TGCAGCGTTGTGGGCACTATAAACTCTGGAAACACCATATATTTT.

The chain uses TRBV9 and TRBJ2-6, with TRBD1 identical over 9 bases. V lost 4 bases to trimming and J lost 0 bases; unmatched junction nucleotides: 8. This CDR3 region has 18 residues. Per germline, CDR1 SGDLS and CDR2 YYNGEE. The CDR3 DNA sequence: TGTGCCAGCAGCTTCAGGACAGGGGAGAGCTCTGGGGCCAACGTCCTGACTTTC. Amino acids: CASSFRTGESSGANVLTF.

The chain joins TRBV7-9 to TRBJ1-1; D ambiguous. The CDR3 sequence is 13 residues long. Per germline, CDR1 SEHNR and CDR2 FQNEAQ (reference sequence). V lost 5 bases, J lost 8 bases, and 15 bases lay in between. CDR3 in amino acids: CASSLAWEGEAFF. The CDR3 DNA sequence: TGTGCCAGCAGCCTTGCCTGGGAGGGAGAAGCTTTCTTT.